The 6 T cell receptor beta chains in this list originate from one sample, sequenced in a study of blood T cell repertoires in COVID-19. Using immunoSEQ multiplex PCR, the repertoire was profiled, and TCRdb retains in-frame clones only, with some absent. The sample has hundreds of thousands of clones; 88% are singletons. The sequencing input was PBMCs or T cells enriched from blood (not recorded which). The source is a woman aged 55-75 years in a cohort exposed to, infected with or recovered from COVID-19 (not recorded which).

This clone was detected only once. The chain has TRBV3-1 (or the pseudogene TRBV3-2) and TRBJ2-5; 10 nucleotides match TRBD1. The CDR3 loop spans 15 amino acids. CDR1 LGHDT and CDR2 YNNKEL come from the germline V gene (reference sequence). Trimming removed 4 bases from V and 5 bases from J; junction bases left unmatched: 7. The CDR3 loop is CASSPSTGGRETQYF. CDR3 in DNA: TGTGCCAGCAGCCCTTCGACAGGGGGCAGGGAGACCCAGTACTTC.

The V call is TRBV18, the J call TRBJ1-4; 8 nucleotides agree with TRBD1. Per germline, CDR1 KGHSH and CDR2 LQKENI. The CDR3 loop spans 15 amino acids. The V gene end was trimmed by 2 bases and the J gene end by 4 bases; junction bases not matched to a gene: 3. The CDR3 nucleotides read TGTGCCAGCTCACCAGCAGGGGGCAGTAATGAAAAACTGTTTTTT. It codes for CASSPAGGSNEKLFF.

This sequence joins TRBV7-9 and TRBJ1-1; no clear D. The CDR3 length is 16 residues. CDR1 is SEHNR and CDR2 is FQNEAQ in the germline V gene (reference sequence). Trimming removed 6 bases at V and 4 bases at J, with 21 bases between. The CDR3 loop is CASSSTATGRTTEAFF. In DNA form, the CDR3 reads TGTGCCAGCAGTTCAACAGCTACCGGGAGGACCACTGAAGCTTTCTTT.

The chain joins TRBV6-5 to TRBJ2-7; TRBD2 matches at 12 bases. Germline CDR1 MNHEY, CDR2 SVGAGI. V lost 6 bases and J lost 4; bases outside the gene matches: 7. The CDR3 consists of 15 residues. The CDR3 DNA reads TGTGCCAGCAGGCGGGAGACTAGCGGGAGTTACGAGCAGTACTTC. It specifies CASRRETSGSYEQYF.

This clone was observed at least ten times. The rearrangement uses TRBV6-5 and TRBJ1-5; 9 bases fit TRBD1. Trimming cost V 10 bases and J 6 bases; bases outside gene matches: 10. In germline, CDR1 is MNHEY, CDR2 SVGAGI. The CDR3 length is 14 residues. CDR3 sequence (DNA): TGTGCCACCCATAAACAGGGGGCGGGTCAGCCCCAGCATTTT. It translates to CATHKQGAGQPQHF.

The chain uses TRBV3-1 (or the pseudogene TRBV3-2) and TRBJ2-3, with 8 nucleotides matching TRBD1. CDR3 length: 18 residues. With 0 bases clipped from V and 6 bases from J, the junction kept 14 bases outside the gene matches. Germline values: CDR1 LGHDT, CDR2 YNNKEL (reference sequence). CDR3 sequence (DNA): TGTGCCAGCAGCCAAGATTCGCGGCCGGGACAGGATAGGGATACGCAGTATTTT. Amino acid sequence: CASSQDSRPGQDRDTQYF.